This T cell receptor (beta chain) was found in a study of T cells in Graves' hyperthyroidism and ophthalmopathy. This clonotype was counted between two and nine times. Its antigen is unidentified. Study-level results: Most clonotypes expanded in thyroid above 0.001 were likewise present in blood.

Amplification of TCR beta CDR3 regions used RNA as the template. The HTBI primer set was used in a first-round RT-PCR of the TCR CDR3. Using its own MiXCR run on the multiplex PCR reads, TCRdb lists one record per CDR3 protein. The profile shows about 320,000 distinct CDR3 sequences, over 15% of them singletons. It was 8.5 to 10 ml of fresh peripheral blood that supplied the PBMCs. The sequenced material came from blood. This TCR derives from a man in his thirties or forties with Graves' hyperthyroidism.

This CDR3 is CASSFLARGTDTQYF. The DNA for the CDR3 is TGTGCCAGCAGCTTTCTAGCGAGGGGCACAGATACGCAGTATTTT. This chain uses TRBV5-4 with TRBJ2-3; possible D gene TRBD2, 6 bases. Trimming cost V 2 bases and J 1 base, with 11 bases left between them. Per the germline V gene, CDR1 is SGHNT and CDR2 is YYREEE (reference sequence). CDR3 length: 15 amino acids.